This is a list of T cell receptor beta chains from one sample in a study of metastatic and nonmetastatic thyroid tumors. TCRdb re-analyzed the PCR reads through MiXCR. The table records about 28,000 clones, 15% to 20% of them present only once. The specimen was blood. These receptor sequences come from a female donor with papillary thyroid cancer or a benign thyroid nodule (not recorded which). Some clones in this sample may be carry-over from other donors' samples. Both conserved end residues are part of each CDR3. A D gene is named only where the DNA matches it firmly. Clone size is given for some rows only: seen once, a few or many times, or a class if the clone is expanded.

V gene: TRBV5-1
J gene: TRBJ1-1
D gene: TRBD1
clone size: many
CDR3 DNA: TGCGCCAGCAGCTTCGGGACAGATGCCGGGGTAGCTTTCTTT
CDR3 protein: CASSFGTDAGVAFF

V gene: TRBV3-1
J gene: TRBJ2-1
D gene: TRBD2
clone size: few
CDR3 DNA: TGTGCCAGCAGCCAGGGATCGGCGGGAGCAATGTGGAATGAGCAGTTTTTC
CDR3 protein: CASSQGSAGAMWNEQFF

V gene: TRBV18
J gene: TRBJ1-1
D gene: -
clone size: many
CDR3 DNA: TGTGCCAGCTCTCATGGACAGAACACTGAAGCTTTCTTT
CDR3 protein: CASSHGQNTEAFF

V gene: TRBV5-1
J gene: TRBJ2-1
D gene: TRBD2
clone size: many
CDR3 DNA: TGCGCCAGCAGCCCAGCTAGCGGAACCTACAATGAGCAGTTCTTC
CDR3 protein: CASSPASGTYNEQFF

V gene: TRBV20-1
J gene: TRBJ2-7
D gene: -
clone size: -
CDR3 DNA: TGCAGTGCCTCGGCGTTGGACAGAAATTCCTACGAGCAGTACTTC
CDR3 protein: CSASALDRNSYEQYF

V gene: TRBV5-5
J gene: TRBJ2-1
D gene: TRBD1
clone size: -
CDR3 DNA: TGTGCAAGCAGGACACGACAGGGGGACGGCAATGAGCAGTTCTTC
CDR3 protein: CASRTRQGDGNEQFF

V gene: TRBV7-9
J gene: TRBJ1-2
D gene: -
clone size: many
CDR3 DNA: TGTGCCAGCAGCTTAGGGGACGGAATCTATGGCTACACCTTC
CDR3 protein: CASSLGDGIYGYTF

V gene: TRBV20-1
J gene: TRBJ2-1
D gene: -
clone size: medium-sized
CDR3 DNA: TGCAGTGCTAGTTCCGCGGGGACCACCTACAATGAGCAGTTCTTC
CDR3 protein: CSASSAGTTYNEQFF

V gene: TRBV6-6
J gene: TRBJ2-1
D gene: -
clone size: -
CDR3 DNA: TGTGCCAGCAGTTACTCGGGGTGGGAACCCTACAATGAGCAGTTCTTC
CDR3 protein: CASSYSGWEPYNEQFF

V gene: TRBV2
J gene: TRBJ2-1
D gene: -
clone size: -
CDR3 DNA: TGTGCCAGCAGTGCCTACAGGGTTAATGAGCAGTTCTTC
CDR3 protein: CASSAYRVNEQFF

V gene: TRBV27
J gene: TRBJ2-1
D gene: -
clone size: few
CDR3 DNA: TGTGCCAGCAGTACCTCCGGGAGCTACAATGAGAAGCTCTTC
CDR3 protein: CASSTSGSYNEKLF

V gene: TRBV5-1
J gene: TRBJ2-2
D gene: TRBD2
clone size: -
CDR3 DNA: TGCGCCAGCAGCTTGGTGGCAGGCCTTCTAGCGGGAGTCACCGGGGAGCTGTTTTTT
CDR3 protein: CASSLVAGLLAGVTGELFF

V gene: TRBV7-6
J gene: TRBJ2-1
D gene: -
clone size: many
CDR3 DNA: TGTGCCAGCAGCTTAGCGACTAGGGGTGAGCAGTTCTTC
CDR3 protein: CASSLATRGEQFF

V gene: TRBV2
J gene: TRBJ1-6
D gene: -
clone size: -
CDR3 DNA: TGTGCCAGCAGTGAAGACAGGGATCCACCCCTCCACTTT
CDR3 protein: CASSEDRDPPLHF

V gene: TRBV12-3/TRBV12-4
J gene: TRBJ1-6
D gene: -
clone size: medium-sized
CDR3 DNA: TGTGCCAGCAGTCCCCAGGAGACGGGACCCCTCCACTTT
CDR3 protein: CASSPQETGPLHF

V gene: TRBV19
J gene: TRBJ2-1
D gene: -
clone size: many
CDR3 DNA: TGTGCCAGTACCTCAGAGGCAGACAATGAGCAGTTCTTC
CDR3 protein: CASTSEADNEQFF

V gene: TRBV6-6
J gene: TRBJ1-5
D gene: TRBD1
clone size: many
CDR3 DNA: TGTGCCAGCAGTTACAGACCTCCTTCGACAGGGGCTAGCAATCAGCCCCAGCATTTT
CDR3 protein: CASSYRPPSTGASNQPQHF

V gene: TRBV5-1
J gene: TRBJ2-1
D gene: TRBD2
clone size: -
CDR3 DNA: TGCGCCAGCAGCTTGCCTAGCGGTCTCAATGAGCAGTTCTTC
CDR3 protein: CASSLPSGLNEQFF

V gene: TRBV4-1
J gene: TRBJ2-3
D gene: -
clone size: many
CDR3 DNA: TGCGCCAGCAGCCTTCGGACGATCACAGATACGCAGTATTTT
CDR3 protein: CASSLRTITDTQYF

V gene: TRBV4-1
J gene: TRBJ2-5
D gene: -
clone size: -
CDR3 DNA: TGCGCCAGCAGCACCTGCGATAGCCGGGGGACCCAGTACTTC
CDR3 protein: CASSTCDSRGTQYF

V gene: TRBV28
J gene: TRBJ2-1
D gene: TRBD1
clone size: -
CDR3 DNA: TGTGCCAGCAGCCCCTCGGGACAGGGGAAAGGTGAGCAGTTCTTC
CDR3 protein: CASSPSGQGKGEQFF

V gene: TRBV20-1
J gene: TRBJ2-1
D gene: TRBD2
clone size: many
CDR3 DNA: TGCAGTGGCAGAGGTTCTAGCGGGATATACAATGAGCAGTTCTTC
CDR3 protein: CSGRGSSGIYNEQFF

V gene: TRBV7-9
J gene: TRBJ2-1
D gene: TRBD2
clone size: many
CDR3 DNA: TGTGCCAGCAGCCCTGGGAGGGGAGCTGTGGATGAGCAGTTCTTC
CDR3 protein: CASSPGRGAVDEQFF

V gene: TRBV11-2
J gene: TRBJ1-2
D gene: -
clone size: -
CDR3 DNA: TGTGCCAGCAGCAGAGGACCCCAGGGGAGCTATGGCTACACCTTC
CDR3 protein: CASSRGPQGSYGYTF

V gene: TRBV29-1
J gene: TRBJ2-3
D gene: -
clone size: many
CDR3 DNA: TGCAGCGTTGAAGGGACCGGAAGCGGGCCACTCACAGATACGCAGTATTTT
CDR3 protein: CSVEGTGSGPLTDTQYF

V gene: TRBV7-9
J gene: TRBJ2-1
D gene: -
clone size: many
CDR3 DNA: TGTGCCAGCAGTACCAGGCATGAGCAGTTCTTC
CDR3 protein: CASSTRHEQFF

V gene: TRBV7-3
J gene: TRBJ2-2
D gene: -
clone size: -
CDR3 DNA: TGTGCCAGCAGTTCCTTTAGCGCCGGGGAGCTGTTTTTT
CDR3 protein: CASSSFSAGELFF

V gene: TRBV5-1
J gene: TRBJ2-7
D gene: TRBD2
clone size: many
CDR3 DNA: TGCGCCAGCGGAATAGCGGGAGGATACTACGAGCAGTACTTC
CDR3 protein: CASGIAGGYYEQYF

V gene: TRBV20-1
J gene: TRBJ1-1
D gene: -
clone size: -
CDR3 DNA: TGCAGTGCTAGACAAGACATGAACACTGAAGCTTTCTTT
CDR3 protein: CSARQDMNTEAFF

V gene: TRBV18
J gene: TRBJ2-2
D gene: -
clone size: -
CDR3 DNA: TGTGCCAGCTCACCGGGACAGAACACCGGGGAGCTGTTTTTT
CDR3 protein: CASSPGQNTGELFF

V gene: TRBV2
J gene: TRBJ2-7
D gene: TRBD1
clone size: -
CDR3 DNA: TGTTCCGGCACCCAGACAGGGGCCCACGAGCAGTACTTC
CDR3 protein: CSGTQTGAHEQYF

V gene: TRBV11-2
J gene: TRBJ2-4
D gene: -
clone size: many
CDR3 DNA: TGTGCCAGCAGCTTACGTGTGGGGACCAAAAACATTCAGTACTTC
CDR3 protein: CASSLRVGTKNIQYF

V gene: TRBV28
J gene: TRBJ2-4
D gene: -
clone size: many
CDR3 DNA: TGTGCCAGCAGTTTCTCCAGGAACTTAGCCAAAAACATTCAGTACTTC
CDR3 protein: CASSFSRNLAKNIQYF

V gene: TRBV5-1
J gene: TRBJ2-7
D gene: -
clone size: many
CDR3 DNA: TGCGCCAGCAGCTTGGGGTCTAGCGAGCAGTACTTC
CDR3 protein: CASSLGSSEQYF

V gene: TRBV27
J gene: TRBJ2-3
D gene: TRBD1
clone size: many
CDR3 DNA: TGTGCCAGCGTCAAACAGGGACAGGGAATATATACGCAGTATTTT
CDR3 protein: CASVKQGQGIYTQYF

V gene: TRBV7-2
J gene: TRBJ2-1
D gene: -
clone size: -
CDR3 DNA: TGTGCCAGCAGACTGGGGCCGCCCAATGAGCAGTTCTTC
CDR3 protein: CASRLGPPNEQFF

V gene: TRBV28
J gene: TRBJ2-1
D gene: -
clone size: many
CDR3 DNA: TGTGCCAGCAGTTATCGTGAGCAGTTCTTC
CDR3 protein: CASSYREQFF

V gene: TRBV15
J gene: TRBJ2-7
D gene: -
clone size: -
CDR3 DNA: TGTGCCACCAGCCCTACCGACAGGAAGTACGAGCAGTACTTC
CDR3 protein: CATSPTDRKYEQYF

V gene: TRBV7-8
J gene: TRBJ2-7
D gene: -
clone size: once
CDR3 DNA: TGTGCCAGCAGCTATCGACGTAACTCCTACGAGCAGTACTTC
CDR3 protein: CASSYRRNSYEQYF

V gene: TRBV6-5
J gene: TRBJ2-7
D gene: -
clone size: few
CDR3 DNA: TGTGCCAGCAGTACCGAGCCGGGGAACCCCTACGAGCAGTACTTC
CDR3 protein: CASSTEPGNPYEQYF

V gene: TRBV7-6
J gene: TRBJ2-3
D gene: -
clone size: many
CDR3 DNA: TGTGCCAGCAGCTTAGGCAGAAGCACAGATACGCAGTATTTT
CDR3 protein: CASSLGRSTDTQYF

V gene: TRBV7-2
J gene: TRBJ1-2
D gene: -
clone size: -
CDR3 DNA: TGTGCCAGCAGCTTAGCGATGAGGGGCCCACCCCCCTATGGCTACACCTTC
CDR3 protein: CASSLAMRGPPPYGYTF

V gene: TRBV18
J gene: TRBJ2-7
D gene: -
clone size: -
CDR3 DNA: TGTGCCAGCTCACCAGGGTGGGGAGACTCCTACGAGCAGTACTTT
CDR3 protein: CASSPGWGDSYEQYF